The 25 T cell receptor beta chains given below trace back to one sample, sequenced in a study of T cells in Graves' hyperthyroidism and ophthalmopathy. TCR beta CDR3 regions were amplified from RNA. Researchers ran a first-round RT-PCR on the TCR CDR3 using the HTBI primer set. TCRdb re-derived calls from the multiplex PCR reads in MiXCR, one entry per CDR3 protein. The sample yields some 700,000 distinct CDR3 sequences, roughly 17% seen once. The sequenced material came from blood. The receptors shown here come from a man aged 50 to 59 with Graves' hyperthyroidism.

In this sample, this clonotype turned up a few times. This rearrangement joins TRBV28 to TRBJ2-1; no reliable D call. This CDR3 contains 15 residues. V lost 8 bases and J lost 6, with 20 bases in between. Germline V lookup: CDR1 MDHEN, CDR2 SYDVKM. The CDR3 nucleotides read TGTGCCAGCTGCCCTACTCCCGAAGGCCCCAATGAGCAGTTCTTC. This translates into CASCPTPEGPNEQFF.

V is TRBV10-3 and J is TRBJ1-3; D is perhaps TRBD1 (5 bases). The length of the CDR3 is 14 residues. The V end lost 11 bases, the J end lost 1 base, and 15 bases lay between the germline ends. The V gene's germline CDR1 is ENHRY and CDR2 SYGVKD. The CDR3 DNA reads TGTGCCTCGCGGCCAGGGTTTTCTGGAAACACCATATATTTT. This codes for CASRPGFSGNTIYF.

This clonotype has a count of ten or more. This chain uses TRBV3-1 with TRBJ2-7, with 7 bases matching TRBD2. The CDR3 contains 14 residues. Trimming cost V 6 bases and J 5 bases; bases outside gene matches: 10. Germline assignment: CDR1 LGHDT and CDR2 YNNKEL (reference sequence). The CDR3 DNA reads TGTGCCAGCAGTCCCAGCGGGGAGATTAACGAGCAGTACTTC. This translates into CASSPSGEINEQYF.

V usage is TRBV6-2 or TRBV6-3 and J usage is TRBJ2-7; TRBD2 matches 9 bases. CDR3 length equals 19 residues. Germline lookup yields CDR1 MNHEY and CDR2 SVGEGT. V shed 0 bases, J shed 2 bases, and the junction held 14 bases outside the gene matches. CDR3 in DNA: TGTGCCAGCAGTTACTCTTCTGAGAGGAGCGGGAGGACTACCTACGAGCAGTACTTC. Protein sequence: CASSYSSERSGRTTYEQYF.

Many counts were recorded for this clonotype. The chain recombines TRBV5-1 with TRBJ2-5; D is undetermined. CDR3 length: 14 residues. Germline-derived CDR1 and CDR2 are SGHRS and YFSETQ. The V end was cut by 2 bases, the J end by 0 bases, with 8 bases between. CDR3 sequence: CASSLQSYQETQYF. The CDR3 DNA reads TGCGCCAGCAGCTTACAGAGCTACCAAGAGACCCAGTACTTC.

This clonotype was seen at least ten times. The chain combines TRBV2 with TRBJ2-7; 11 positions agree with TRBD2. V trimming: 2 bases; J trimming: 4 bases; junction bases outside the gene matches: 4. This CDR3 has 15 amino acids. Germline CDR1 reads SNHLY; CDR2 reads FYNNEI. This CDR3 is CASSEPLAGGYEQYF. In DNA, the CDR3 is TGTGCCAGCAGTGAACCCCTAGCGGGGGGATACGAGCAGTACTTC. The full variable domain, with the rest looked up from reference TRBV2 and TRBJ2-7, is EPEVTQTPSHQVTQMGQEVILRCVPISNHLYFYWYRQILGQKVEFLVSFYNNEISEKSEIFDDQFSVERPDGSNFTLKIRSTKLEDSAMYFCASSEPLAGGYEQYFGPGTRLTVT.

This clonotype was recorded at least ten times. CDR3 nucleotide sequence: TGTGCCTGGAGTGTACGATATACAGATACGCAGTATTTT. It translates to CAWSVRYTDTQYF. The chain recombines TRBV30 with TRBJ2-3; D is ambiguous. Germline V gene sequence: CDR1 GTSNPN, CDR2 SVGIG (reference sequence). The CDR3 sequence is 13 residues long. V lost 0 bases to trimming and J lost 3 bases, with 7 bases between them.

The CDR3 nucleotides are TGTGCCAGCATCCTCTGGGACTTTTCTTTCTCTGGGGCCAACGTCCTGACTTTC. It translates to CASILWDFSFSGANVLTF. V is TRBV25-1 and J is TRBJ2-6; D is perhaps TRBD2 (6 bases). Trimming shortened V by 7 bases and J by 0 bases, and 19 bases separated the two germline ends. This CDR3 is 18 amino acids long. Germline values: CDR1 MGHDK, CDR2 SYGVNS.

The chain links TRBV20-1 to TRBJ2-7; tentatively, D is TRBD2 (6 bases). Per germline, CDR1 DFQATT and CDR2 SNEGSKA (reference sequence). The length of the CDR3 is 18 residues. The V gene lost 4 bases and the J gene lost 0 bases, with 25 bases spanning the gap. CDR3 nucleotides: TGCAGTGCTACGCCCTCCTTTCAGGGCGGGATTTCCTCCTACGAGCAGTACTTC. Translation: CSATPSFQGGISSYEQYF.

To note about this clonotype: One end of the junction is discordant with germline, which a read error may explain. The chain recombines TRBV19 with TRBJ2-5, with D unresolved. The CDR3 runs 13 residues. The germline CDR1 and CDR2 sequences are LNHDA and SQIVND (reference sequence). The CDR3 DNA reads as TGTGCCAGTAGGAACAATATCGGAGAGGCCCAGTACTTC. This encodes CASRNNIGEAQYF.

DNA of the CDR3: TGCAGTGCTAGGGTGTTAGAGCGGACCACAGATACGCAGTATTTT. Protein: CSARVLERTTDTQYF. The chain carries TRBV20-1 and TRBJ2-3; TRBD2 is a possible D gene (5 bases). Germline V gene data show CDR1 as DFQATT and CDR2 as SNEGSKA (reference sequence). Trimming removed 3 bases at V and 2 bases at J, with 15 bases between. This CDR3 contains 15 residues.

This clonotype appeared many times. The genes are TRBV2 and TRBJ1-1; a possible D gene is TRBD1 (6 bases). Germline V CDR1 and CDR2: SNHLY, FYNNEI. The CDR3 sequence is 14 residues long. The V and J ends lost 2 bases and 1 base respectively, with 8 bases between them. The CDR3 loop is CASSETGWNTEAFF. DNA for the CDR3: TGTGCCAGCAGTGAAACAGGGTGGAACACTGAAGCTTTCTTT.

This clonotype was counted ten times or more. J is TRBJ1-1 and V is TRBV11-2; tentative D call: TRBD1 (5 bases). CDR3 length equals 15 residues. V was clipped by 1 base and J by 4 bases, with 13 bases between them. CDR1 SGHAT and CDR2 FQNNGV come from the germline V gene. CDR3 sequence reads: CASSLAGEGFTEAFF. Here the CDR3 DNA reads TGTGCCAGCAGCTTAGCGGGGGAAGGCTTCACTGAAGCTTTCTTT. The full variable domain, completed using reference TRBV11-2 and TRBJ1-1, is EAGVAQSPRYKIIEKRQSVAFWCNPISGHATLYWYQQILGQGPKLLIQFQNNGVVDDSQLPKDRFSAERLKGVDSTLKIQPAKLEDSAVYLCASSLAGEGFTEAFFGQGTRLTVV.

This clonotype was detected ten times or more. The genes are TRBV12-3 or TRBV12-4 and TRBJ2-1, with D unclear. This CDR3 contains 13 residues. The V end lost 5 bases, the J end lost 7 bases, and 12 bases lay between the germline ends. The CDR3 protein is CASSGPGRNEQFF. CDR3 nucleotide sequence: TGTGCCAGCAGTGGGCCCGGTCGGAATGAGCAGTTCTTC.

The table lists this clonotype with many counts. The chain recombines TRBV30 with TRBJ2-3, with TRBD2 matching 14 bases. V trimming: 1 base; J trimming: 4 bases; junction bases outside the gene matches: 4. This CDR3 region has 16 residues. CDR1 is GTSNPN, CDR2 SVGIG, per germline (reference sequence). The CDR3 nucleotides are TGTGCCTGGAGTGGGGGACTAGCGGGAGTCTCAGATACGCAGTATTTT. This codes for CAWSGGLAGVSDTQYF.

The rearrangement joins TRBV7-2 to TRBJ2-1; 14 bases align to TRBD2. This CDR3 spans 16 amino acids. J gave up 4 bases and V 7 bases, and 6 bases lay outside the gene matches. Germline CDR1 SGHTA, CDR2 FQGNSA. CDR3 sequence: CASTFGTSGSYNEQFF. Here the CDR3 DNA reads TGTGCCAGCACCTTCGGGACTAGCGGGAGTTACAATGAGCAGTTCTTC.

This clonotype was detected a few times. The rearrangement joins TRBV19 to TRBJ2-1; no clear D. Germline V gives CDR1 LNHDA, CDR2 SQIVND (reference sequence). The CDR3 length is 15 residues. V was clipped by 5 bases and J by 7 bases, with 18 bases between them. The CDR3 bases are TGTGCCAGTAGTCCCTGGACCGGAACCACGAATGAGCAGTTCTTC. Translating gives CASSPWTGTTNEQFF.

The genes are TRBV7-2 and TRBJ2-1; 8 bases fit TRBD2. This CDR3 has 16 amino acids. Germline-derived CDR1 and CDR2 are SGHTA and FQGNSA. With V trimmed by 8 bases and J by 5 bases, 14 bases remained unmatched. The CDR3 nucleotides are TGTGCCAGCTTGCCCTCCGGGGGACTAGTTGACAATGAGCAGTTCTTC. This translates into CASLPSGGLVDNEQFF.

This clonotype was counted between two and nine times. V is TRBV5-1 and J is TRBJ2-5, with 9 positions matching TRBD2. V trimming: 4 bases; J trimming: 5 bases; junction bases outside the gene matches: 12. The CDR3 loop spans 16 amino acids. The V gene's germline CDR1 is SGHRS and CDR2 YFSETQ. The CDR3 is CASSQAGTSNGETQYF. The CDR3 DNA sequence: TGCGCCAGCAGCCAGGCCGGGACTAGCAACGGGGAGACCCAGTACTTC.

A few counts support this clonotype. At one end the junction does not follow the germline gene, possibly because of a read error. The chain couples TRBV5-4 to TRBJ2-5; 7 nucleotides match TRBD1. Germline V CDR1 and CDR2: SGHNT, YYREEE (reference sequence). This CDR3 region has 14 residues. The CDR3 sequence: CASSDRDSPTSTDF. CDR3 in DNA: TGTGCCAGCAGCGACCGGGACAGCCCTACCTCAACGGACTTC. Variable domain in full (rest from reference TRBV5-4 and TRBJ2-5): ETGVTQSPTHLIKTRGQQVTLRCSSQSGHNTVSWYQQALGQGPQFIFQYYREEENGRGNFPPRFSGLQFPNYSSELNVNALELDDSALYLCASSDRDSPTSTDFGPGTRLLVL.

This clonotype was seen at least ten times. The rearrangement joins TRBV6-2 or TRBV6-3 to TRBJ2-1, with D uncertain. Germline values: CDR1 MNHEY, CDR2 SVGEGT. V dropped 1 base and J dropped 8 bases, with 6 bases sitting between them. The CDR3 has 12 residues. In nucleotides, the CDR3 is TGTGCCAGCAGTTACTATTGGGATGAGCAGTTCTTC. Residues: CASSYYWDEQFF.

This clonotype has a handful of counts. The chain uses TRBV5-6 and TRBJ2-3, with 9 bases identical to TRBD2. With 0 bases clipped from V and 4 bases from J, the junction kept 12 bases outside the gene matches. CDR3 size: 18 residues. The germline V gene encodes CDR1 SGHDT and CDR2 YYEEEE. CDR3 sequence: CASSLDGGSGRRADTQYF. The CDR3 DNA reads TGTGCCAGCAGCTTGGACGGGGGTAGCGGGAGAAGGGCAGATACGCAGTATTTT. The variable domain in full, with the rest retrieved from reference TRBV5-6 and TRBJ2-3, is DAGVTQSPTHLIKTRGQQVTLRCSPKSGHDTVSWYQQALGQGPQFIFQYYEEEERQRGNFPDRFSGHQFPNYSSELNVNALLLGDSALYLCASSLDGGSGRRADTQYFGPGTRLTVL.

The CDR3 DNA reads TGTGCCAGCAGCTTATTGCTTCTCGGCGGGGCGAACACCGGGGAGCTGTTTTTT. This sequence encodes CASSLLLLGGANTGELFF. The chain combines TRBV7-2 with TRBJ2-2; the D gene is possibly TRBD2 (6 bases). V was shortened by 2 bases and J by 0 bases, with 16 bases between the two germline ends. CDR1 is SGHTA and CDR2 is FQGNSA in the germline V gene. There are 18 residues in the CDR3.

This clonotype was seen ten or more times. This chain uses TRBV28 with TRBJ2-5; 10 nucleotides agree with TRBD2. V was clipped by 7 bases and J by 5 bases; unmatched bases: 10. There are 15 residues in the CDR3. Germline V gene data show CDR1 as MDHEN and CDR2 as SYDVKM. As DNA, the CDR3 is TGTGCCAGCAATCTAGCGGGAGTCCAGGCGGAGACCCAGTACTTC. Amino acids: CASNLAGVQAETQYF.

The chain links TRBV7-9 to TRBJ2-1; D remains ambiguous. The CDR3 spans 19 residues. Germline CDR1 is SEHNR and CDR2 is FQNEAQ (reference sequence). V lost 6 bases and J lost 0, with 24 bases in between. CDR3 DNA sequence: TGTGCCAGCAGTAAAGATCGACTGACGGGTCTCTTCTCCTACAATGAGCAGTTCTTC. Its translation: CASSKDRLTGLFSYNEQFF.